The rows below give T cell receptor beta chains drawn from one sample of a study of CD8+CD57+ T cells in acquired aplastic anemia. TCRdb used MiXCR to reprocess the reads, holding one entry per CDR3 protein. The table shows hundreds of thousands of distinct CDR3 sequences, with 55% to 75% occurring only once. The sequencing input was sorted CD4+, CD8+, or CD8+CD57+ T cells (not recorded which) from PBMCs. The receptor source for this set is a human donor in good health, serving as a control. CDR3s include the opening cysteine and the closing phenylalanine or tryptophan. Each record gives: clone size, J gene, V gene, CDR3 length, D gene, CDR3 DNA, CDR3 protein. D genes are given only for firm matches. The size entry is marked missing in some rows and otherwise reads once, few, many or a size class.

NA TRBJ1-5 TRBV5-4 14 NA TGTGCCAGCAGCTCAGGGGCCGGGGATCAGCCCCAGCATTTT CASSSGAGDQPQHF
few TRBJ1-2 TRBV11-2 17 NA TGTGCCAGCAGCTCTTACTCGGGACTTATCCTATCGGGCGGCTACACCTTC CASSSYSGLILSGGYTF
NA TRBJ2-6 TRBV9 12 NA TGTGCCAGCAGCCGGGGGGCCAACGTCCTGACTTTC CASSRGANVLTF
NA TRBJ1-4 TRBV2 15 NA TGTGCCAGCAGCCGGCAGGGTGGTATCACTGGAAAACTGTCTTTT CASSRQGGITGKLSF
many TRBJ2-7 TRBV5-1 14 TRBD1 TGCGCCAGCAGCCTCGGGACAGGGAAAGGCGAGCAGTACTTC CASSLGTGKGEQYF
NA TRBJ1-5 TRBV20-1 14 NA TGCAGTGCCACGGGACTAGCGGGGGTCCAGCCCCAGCATTTT CSATGLAGVQPQHF
NA TRBJ1-1 TRBV11-2 18 TRBD1 TGTGCCAGCAGCTTAGTACCCCCAGGACAGGGCGGTAGGACTGAAGCTTTCTTT CASSLVPPGQGGRTEAFF
NA TRBJ1-3 TRBV15 16 NA TGTGCCAGCAGCTTAGTTTTTGGAGGGTCTGGAAACACCATGTATTTT CASSLVFGGSGNTMYF
NA TRBJ2-1 TRBV4-3 20 TRBD2 TGCGCCAGCAGCCAAGATCCGATAGCCGCTCTAGCGGGGTCCTACAATGAGCGGTTCTTC CASSQDPIAALAGSYNERFF
few TRBJ2-7 TRBV29-1 14 TRBD1 TGCAGCGTGTCAGGGGGACAGGGGTCCTACGAGCAGTACTTC CSVSGGQGSYEQYF
once TRBJ1-5 TRBV7-2 15 NA TGTGCCAGCAGCCCAGGGGATTGTAGCAATCAGCACCAGCATTTT CASSPGDCSNQHQHF
NA TRBJ2-3 TRBV9 16 NA TGTGCCAGCAGCTTAAACCCCACGTACGAGCCGTACTCGCAGTATTTT CASSLNPTYEPYSQYF
NA TRBJ2-7 TRBV20-1 14 NA TGCAGTGCTAGAGGTACAGATCAGGCCCACGAGCAGTACTTC CSARGTDQAHEQYF
once TRBJ1-1 TRBV5-4 14 NA TGTGCCAGCAGCTTGCAGATTAGGGGCACTGAAGCTTTCTTT CASSLQIRGTEAFF
NA TRBJ1-1 TRBV10-3 14 NA TGTGCCATCAGTGAACCCACTACGAACACAAAAGCTTTCTTT CAISEPTTNTKAFF
once TRBJ2-6 TRBV7-2 16 NA TGTGCCACCAGCAGAGCGGGCGCCGGTGGGGCTAACGACCTGACTTTC CATSRAGAGGANDLTF
NA TRBJ2-6 TRBV2 15 NA TGTGCCAGCAGGACACAGGGAACCGGGGCCAACGTCCTGACTTTC CASRTQGTGANVLTF
many TRBJ2-7 TRBV5-6 15 NA TGTGCCAGCAGCTTGGAGCCAGGGAAGCGTTACGAGCAGTACTTC CASSLEPGKRYEQYF
many TRBJ2-7 TRBV11-3 15 TRBD1 TGTGCCAGCAGCCCGCGACAGGGTTTGGGGGACGAGCAGTACTTC CASSPRQGLGDEQYF
NA TRBJ2-7 TRBV2 15 NA TGTGCCAGCAGTCTGTCGGGCCAGAACCCCTACGAGCAGCACTTC CASSLSGQNPYEQHF
NA TRBJ2-5 TRBV15 15 NA TGTGCCACCAGCAGAGGTGGAGGGGGCGCGGAGACCCAGTACTTT CATSRGGGGAETQYF
many TRBJ1-1 TRBV12-3/TRBV12-4 18 TRBD1 TGTGCCAGCACCCCCCTAACACGGGACAGTACAAAGAACACTGAAGCTTTCTTT CASTPLTRDSTKNTEAFF
few TRBJ2-4 TRBV7-3 14 TRBD2 TGTGCCAGCAGCCTCAGGGAGAGCGGGGGGGAGGGTTACTTC CASSLRESGGEGYF
NA TRBJ2-2 TRBV7-2 17 NA TGCGCCAGCAGCTTCCTCCCGGCGGGGGCGGACCCCGGGGAGCTGTTTTTT CASSFLPAGADPGELFF
NA TRBJ2-5 TRBV7-2 15 NA TGTGCTACACTGGCAGGGGTGAACACCGGGGAGCCGTTTTACTTC CATLAGVNTGEPFYF
NA TRBJ1-2 TRBV29-1 13 TRBD1 TGCAGCGTGGACAGGGGTTCTTTCTATGGCTACACCTTC CSVDRGSFYGYTF
few TRBJ1-6 TRBV6-6 15 NA TGTGCCAGCACCTCGGGAGGCAGGGGTAATTCACCCCTCCACTTT CASTSGGRGNSPLHF